Below, 2 T cell receptor beta chains from the same sample are listed, as sequenced in a study of CD8+ T cells in alopecia areata. Using CD4, CD8alpha, NKG2D, NKG2ACE and other markers, pooled cutaneous lymph node cells were sorted. RNA, once extracted, was reverse transcribed into cDNA for use as the sequencing template. Generated by immunoSEQ multiplex PCR, the TCRdb table keeps only in-frame clones and is missing some. Sampling found approximately 300,000 clones, none seen once. Sequences were obtained from CD4+ T cells sorted from a lymph node. These receptor sequences come from a C3H/HeJ mouse with alopecia areata. Strain haplotype at MHC: H2-k.

This clone was picked up a small number of times. Germline and genes here are mouse. The CDR3 is cut off 4 residues early in the read; its end comes from the germline J gene. The chain is built from TRBV5 and TRBJ2-7; 12 bases fit TRBD2. Germline assignment: CDR1 LGHNA and CDR2 YNLKQL (reference sequence). Germline trimming cut 4 bases from V and 3 bases from J; bases unmatched to any gene: 7. CDR3 length: 16 residues. The CDR3 DNA, read in part, is TGTGCCAGCAGCCCCCTGACTGGGGGGGCGCTCTAT. Its translation is CASSPLTGGALY. The full CDR3 reads CASSPLTGGALYEQYF.

As concerns this clone: The germline and genes are mouse ones. The read ends 4 residues early relative to the CDR3; the germline J gene fills the gap. The chain has TRBV13-2 and TRBJ2-7; 10 positions match TRBD2. This CDR3 has 14 residues. Germline CDR1 reads NNHNN; CDR2 reads SYGAGS (reference sequence). CDR3 in amino acids: CASGEADWGYEQYF. CDR3 bases read: TGTGCCAGCGGTGAAGCGGACTGGGGGTAT.